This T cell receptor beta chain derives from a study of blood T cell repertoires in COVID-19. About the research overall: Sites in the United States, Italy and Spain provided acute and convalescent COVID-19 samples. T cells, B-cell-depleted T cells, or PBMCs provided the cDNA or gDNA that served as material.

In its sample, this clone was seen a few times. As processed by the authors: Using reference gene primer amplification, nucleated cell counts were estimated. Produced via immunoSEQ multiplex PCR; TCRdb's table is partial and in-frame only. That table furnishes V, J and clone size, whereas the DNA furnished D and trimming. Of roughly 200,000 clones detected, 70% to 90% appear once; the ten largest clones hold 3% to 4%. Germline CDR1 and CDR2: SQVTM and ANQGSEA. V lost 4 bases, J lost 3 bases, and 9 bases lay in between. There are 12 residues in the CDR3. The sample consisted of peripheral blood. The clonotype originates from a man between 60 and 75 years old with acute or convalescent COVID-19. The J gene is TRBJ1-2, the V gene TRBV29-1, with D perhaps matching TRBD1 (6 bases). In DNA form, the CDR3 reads TGCAGCGTTGCTAGGACAGACTATGGCTACACCTTC. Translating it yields CSVARTDYGYTF.